Below, 15 T cell receptor beta chains from the same sample are listed, as sequenced in a study of blood T cells in healthy people across ages (dated by TCRdb to the mid-2010s). Library generation was performed with 5' RACE. TCRdb lists the instrument as Illumina HiSeq 2500. A second PCR of about 7 to 12 cycles was run with a J-beta primer mix and a sample-barcoded 5' primer. The raw public data were reprocessed by TCRdb itself: fastp quality trimming at Q25, MiXCR clonotype calling, in-frame beta chains only. Entries that share a CDR3 protein sequence are merged under the most common genes and DNA. For this sample the table gives over 700,000 distinct CDR3 sequences, of which 25% were detected only once. More than 7.5% of the sample goes to the ten largest clones. This same sample was also taken into another study, of T cells of mothers and their children.

Sequenced: blood. The receptors derive from a boy aged 5-17 years in good health.

This chain connects TRBV2 to TRBJ2-3; 9 bases agree with TRBD2. CDR3 length equals 14 residues. J was trimmed by 5 bases and V by 8 bases; bases with no gene match: 8. Germline V gene sequence: CDR1 SNHLY, CDR2 FYNNEI. In nucleotides, the CDR3 is TGTGCCAGCGGCCAGCGGGAGGAGGTAGATACGCAGTATTTT. It is translated as CASGQREEVDTQYF.

Only a few counts were recorded for this clonotype. The rearrangement links TRBV28 to TRBJ2-1; 7 bases fit TRBD2. The CDR3 loop spans 15 amino acids. The V gene's germline CDR1 is MDHEN and CDR2 SYDVKM. The V gene end was trimmed by 1 base and the J gene end by 8 bases; junction bases not matched to a gene: 8. CDR3 in amino acids: CASSLLGRAGDEQFF. The CDR3 DNA sequence: TGTGCCAGCAGTTTATTAGGGAGGGCCGGGGATGAGCAGTTCTTC.

This chain connects TRBV27 to TRBJ2-2; D is tentatively TRBD1 or TRBD2 (6 bases each). The germline CDR1 and CDR2 sequences are MNHEY and SMNVEV (reference sequence). V dropped 3 bases and J dropped 7 bases, with 9 bases sitting between them. The CDR3 extends over 13 amino acids. The CDR3 DNA reads TGTGCCAGCAGTTTGGGGGGCAGCGGGGAGCTGTTTTTT. As protein: CASSLGGSGELFF.

With respect to this clonotype: The final CDR3 position lacks the conserved phenylalanine or tryptophan, pointing to a likely read error. This sequence joins TRBV15 and TRBJ2-3; possible D gene TRBD1, 7 bases. CDR3 length equals 16 residues. Germline V gives CDR1 LNHNV, CDR2 YYDKDF (reference sequence). V was cut by 5 bases and J by 0 bases, with 15 bases left in between. The CDR3 region has the DNA TGTGCCACCAGCCGCGGGGACAGTCCTAGCACAGATACGCAGTATCTT. It yields the protein CATSRGDSPSTDTQYL.

The count of this clonotype is one. V is TRBV24-1 and J is TRBJ2-5, with D perhaps TRBD1 or TRBD2 (6 bases each). V was cut by 4 bases and J by 5 bases, with 16 bases left in between. Germline CDR1 is KGHDR and CDR2 is SFDVKD. The CDR3 sequence is 15 residues long. The CDR3 nucleotides read TGTGCCACCAGTGAGGGGGGCACAGCCGGGGAGACCCAGTACTTC. Its translation is CATSEGGTAGETQYF.

The chain couples TRBV29-1 to TRBJ2-5; 7 nucleotides align to TRBD2. With the DNA end fitting TRBJ2-1 better, the J assignment may be wrong. The CDR3 totals 15 residues. The germline gives CDR1 SQVTM, CDR2 ANQGSEA. The CDR3 region has the DNA TGCAGCGTCGACCCGGATGGGTGGGAGGGCAATGAGCAGTTCTTC. Translation gives CSVDPDGWEGNEQFF.

This clonotype was seen a few times. The chain carries TRBV10-3 and TRBJ2-5; TRBD2 matches 7 bases. Per the germline V gene, CDR1 is ENHRY and CDR2 is SYGVKD. Germline trimming cut 6 bases from V and 5 bases from J; bases unmatched to any gene: 6. This CDR3 comprises 13 residues. The CDR3 is CAIRHDGGETQYF. In DNA, the CDR3 is TGTGCCATCAGACATGACGGGGGGGAGACCCAGTACTTC.

The chain recombines TRBV24-1 with TRBJ2-3; 8 positions agree with TRBD1. CDR1 is KGHDR, CDR2 SFDVKD, per germline. Germline trimming cut 5 bases from V and 2 bases from J; bases unmatched to any gene: 5. CDR3 length equals 15 residues. The CDR3 loop reads CATSARTGNTDTQYF. The DNA for the CDR3 is TGTGCCACCAGTGCCCGGACAGGGAACACAGATACGCAGTATTTT.

The rearrangement joins TRBV7-9 to TRBJ2-2; 11 nucleotides match TRBD1. Trimming cost V 3 bases and J 5 bases; bases outside gene matches: 5. The CDR3 loop spans 16 amino acids. Germline CDR1 reads SEHNR; CDR2 reads FQNEAQ (reference sequence). The CDR3: CASSFTGQGVTGELFF. DNA of the CDR3: TGTGCCAGCAGCTTTACGGGACAGGGGGTGACCGGGGAGCTGTTTTTT.

This sequence joins TRBV6-6 and TRBJ2-3, with 7 bases matching TRBD2. J lost 2 bases, V lost 6 bases, and 8 bases had no gene match. The V gene's germline CDR1 is MNHNY and CDR2 SVGAGI (reference sequence). This CDR3 is 15 amino acids long. CDR3 amino acids: CASRAGTTFTDTQYF. In nucleotides, the CDR3 is TGTGCCAGCAGAGCCGGGACTACCTTCACAGATACGCAGTATTTT.

This clonotype was detected many times. CDR3 nucleotide sequence: TGTGCCAGCAGTTCCGGGGGCACTGGGGCCAACGTCCTGACTTTC. Translated, it gives CASSSGGTGANVLTF. The chain is built from TRBV28 and TRBJ2-6; possibly TRBD1 or TRBD2 for D (6 bases each). Germline V gives CDR1 MDHEN, CDR2 SYDVKM. The CDR3 covers 15 residues. V lost 4 bases and J lost 2, with 9 bases in between.

The gene calls are TRBV29-1 and TRBJ1-2; no firm D call. The length of the CDR3 is 16 residues. V was shortened by 0 bases and J by 5 bases, with 19 bases between the two germline ends. Germline V lookup: CDR1 SQVTM, CDR2 ANQGSEA. The CDR3 loop reads CSVEDHVLPFLYGYTF. The CDR3 DNA reads TGCAGCGTTGAAGATCACGTATTACCGTTCCTTTATGGCTACACCTTC.

About this clonotype itself: The missing conserved phenylalanine or tryptophan at the end of this CDR3 makes a read error likely. The chain has TRBV19 and TRBJ2-1, with a possible D match to TRBD2 (6 bases). The germline V gene encodes CDR1 LNHDA and CDR2 SQIVND (reference sequence). Trimming took off 5 bases at V and 1 base at J, with 15 bases between the two ends. The CDR3 sequence is 16 residues long. CDR3 in amino acids: CASSPRLGQSYNEQFL. The DNA for the CDR3 is TGTGCCAGTAGTCCCCGACTAGGCCAATCCTACAATGAGCAGTTCCTC.

V is TRBV7-2 and J is TRBJ2-5, with 8 nucleotides matching TRBD2. Germline trimming cut 3 bases from V and 1 base from J; bases unmatched to any gene: 4. From germline, CDR1 is SGHTA and CDR2 FQGNSA. CDR3 size: 15 residues. CDR3 region: CASSFTLAAQETQYF. CDR3 nucleotides: TGTGCCAGCAGCTTCACACTAGCGGCCCAAGAGACCCAGTACTTC. The whole variable domain, remainder taken from reference TRBV7-2 and TRBJ2-5, is GAGVSQSPSNKVTEKGKDVELRCDPISGHTALYWYRQSLGQGLEFLIYFQGNSAPDKSGLPSDRFSAERTGGSVSTLTIQRTQQEDSAVYLCASSFTLAAQETQYFGPGTRLLVL.

The gene calls are TRBV6-2 or TRBV6-3 and TRBJ2-7, with 11 positions matching TRBD2. The CDR3 length is 16 residues. Germline loops: CDR1 MNHEY, CDR2 SVGEGT. V shed 6 bases and J 2 bases; nucleotides not matched to a gene: 9. The CDR3 region is CASSRRRLAGTYEQYF. The DNA for the CDR3 is TGTGCCAGCAGCCGCCGACGACTAGCGGGAACCTACGAGCAGTACTTC.